At least ten counts were recorded for the clone carrying this TCR beta chain. Its specificity is not known. This entry belongs to a study of read filtering for tumor transcriptome and immune sequencing. Study summary: The cohort had some 16 men and approximately 14 women aged about 40 to 90, mean about 66 years. TCR-mapped reads were about 4 to 11 million with IR-seq versus roughly 75 to 1,400 with RNA-seq.

The V gene lost 4 bases and the J gene lost 0 bases, with 14 bases spanning the gap. CDR3 length: 16 residues. Germline V CDR1 and CDR2: SGHNT, YYREEE (reference sequence). This library used 300 to 500 ng RNA and molecular barcoded adaptors spanning alpha/delta and beta/gamma chains. MiXCR, run by TCRdb on the reads, gives a single entry per CDR3 protein. This sample has approximately 150,000 distinct CDR3 sequences, with over 10% found just once. General study points: IR-seq and RNA-seq agreed better without single-read clonotypes.

The chain joins TRBV5-4 to TRBJ2-1; no firm D call. The sequence was collected from a donor at least 40 years old with multiple myeloma. Sequenced: a population of CD138-negative cells sorted from bone marrow. CDR3 protein: CASSTRTVSSYNEQFF. CDR3 sequence (DNA): TGTGCCAGCAGCACGAGGACGGTTAGCTCCTACAATGAGCAGTTCTTC.